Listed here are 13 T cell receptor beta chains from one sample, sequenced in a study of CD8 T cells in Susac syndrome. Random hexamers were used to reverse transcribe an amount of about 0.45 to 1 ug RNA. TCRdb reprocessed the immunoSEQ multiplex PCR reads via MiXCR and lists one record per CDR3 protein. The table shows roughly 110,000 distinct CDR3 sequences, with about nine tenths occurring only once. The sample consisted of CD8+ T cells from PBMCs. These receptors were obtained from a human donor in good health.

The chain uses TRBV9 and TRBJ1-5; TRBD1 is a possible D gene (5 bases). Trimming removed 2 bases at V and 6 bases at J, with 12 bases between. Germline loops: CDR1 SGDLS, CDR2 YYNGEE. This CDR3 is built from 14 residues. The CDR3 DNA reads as TGTGCCAGCAGCGTCGGAGGGACTGGTCAGCCCCAGCATTTT. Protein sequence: CASSVGGTGQPQHF.

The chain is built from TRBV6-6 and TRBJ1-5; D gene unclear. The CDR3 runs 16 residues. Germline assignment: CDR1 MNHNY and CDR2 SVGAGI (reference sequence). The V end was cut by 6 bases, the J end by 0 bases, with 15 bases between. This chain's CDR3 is CASSPDLRYSNQPQHF. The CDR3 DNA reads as TGTGCCAGCAGCCCCGACCTTCGCTATAGCAATCAGCCCCAGCATTTT.

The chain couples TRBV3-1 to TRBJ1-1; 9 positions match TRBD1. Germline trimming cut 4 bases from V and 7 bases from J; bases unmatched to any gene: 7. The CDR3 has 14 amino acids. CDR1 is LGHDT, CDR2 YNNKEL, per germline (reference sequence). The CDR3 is CASSLNRGHGEAFF. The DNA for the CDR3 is TGTGCCAGCAGCCTAAACAGGGGGCATGGTGAAGCTTTCTTT. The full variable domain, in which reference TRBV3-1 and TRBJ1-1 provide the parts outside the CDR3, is DTAVSQTPKYLVTQMGNDKSIKCEQNLGHDTMYWYKQDSKKFLKIMFSYNNKELIINETVPNRFSPKSPDKAHLNLHINSLELGDSAVYFCASSLNRGHGEAFFGQGTRLTVV.

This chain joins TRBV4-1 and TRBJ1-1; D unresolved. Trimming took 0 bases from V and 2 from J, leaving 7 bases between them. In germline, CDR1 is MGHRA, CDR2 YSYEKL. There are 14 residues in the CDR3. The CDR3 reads CASSQDLGNTEAFF. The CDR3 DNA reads TGCGCCAGCAGCCAAGACCTAGGTAACACTGAAGCTTTCTTT.

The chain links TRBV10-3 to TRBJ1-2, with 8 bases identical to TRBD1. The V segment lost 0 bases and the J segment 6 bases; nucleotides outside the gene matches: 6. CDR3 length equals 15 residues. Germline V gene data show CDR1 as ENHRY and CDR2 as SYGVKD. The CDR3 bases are TGTGCCATCAGTGAGTCCCGGGACAGGACTGATGGCTACACCTTC. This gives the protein CAISESRDRTDGYTF.

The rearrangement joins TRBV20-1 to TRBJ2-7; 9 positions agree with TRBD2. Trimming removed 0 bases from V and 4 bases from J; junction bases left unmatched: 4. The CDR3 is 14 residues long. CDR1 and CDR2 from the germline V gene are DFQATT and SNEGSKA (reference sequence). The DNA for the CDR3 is TGCAGTGCTAGAGACCGACTAGCGGTATACGAGCAGTACTTC. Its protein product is CSARDRLAVYEQYF.

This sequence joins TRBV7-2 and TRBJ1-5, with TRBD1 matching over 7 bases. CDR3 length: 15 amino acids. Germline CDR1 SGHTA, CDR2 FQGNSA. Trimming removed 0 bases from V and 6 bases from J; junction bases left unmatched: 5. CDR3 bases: TGTGCCAGCAGCTTAGCCGCAGGGGGAGGTCAGCCCCAGCATTTT. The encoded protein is CASSLAAGGGQPQHF.

The CDR3 protein is CSVDRDKGYEQYF. CDR3 DNA sequence: TGCAGCGTTGACCGGGACAAGGGGTACGAGCAGTACTTC. The rearrangement links TRBV29-1 to TRBJ2-7, with D maybe TRBD1 (6 bases). The ends were cut back, 3 bases at V and 4 bases at J, with 13 bases in the middle. There are 13 residues in the CDR3. The germline V gene has CDR1 SQVTM and CDR2 ANQGSEA.

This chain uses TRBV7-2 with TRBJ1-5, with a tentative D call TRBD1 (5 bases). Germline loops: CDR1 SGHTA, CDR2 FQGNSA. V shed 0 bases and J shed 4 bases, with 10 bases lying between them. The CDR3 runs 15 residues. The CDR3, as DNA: TGTGCCAGCAGCTTAGCGGGACTTGGGAATCAGCCCCAGCATTTT. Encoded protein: CASSLAGLGNQPQHF. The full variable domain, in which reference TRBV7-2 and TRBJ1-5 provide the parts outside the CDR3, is GAGVSQSPSNKVTEKGKDVELRCDPISGHTALYWYRQSLGQGLEFLIYFQGNSAPDKSGLPSDRFSAERTGGSVSTLTIQRTQQEDSAVYLCASSLAGLGNQPQHFGDGTRLSIL.

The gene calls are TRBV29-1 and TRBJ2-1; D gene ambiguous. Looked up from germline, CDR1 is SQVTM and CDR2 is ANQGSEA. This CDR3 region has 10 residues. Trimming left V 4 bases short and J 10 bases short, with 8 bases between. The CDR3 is CSVAESEQFF. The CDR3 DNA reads TGCAGCGTTGCCGAGTCCGAGCAGTTCTTC.

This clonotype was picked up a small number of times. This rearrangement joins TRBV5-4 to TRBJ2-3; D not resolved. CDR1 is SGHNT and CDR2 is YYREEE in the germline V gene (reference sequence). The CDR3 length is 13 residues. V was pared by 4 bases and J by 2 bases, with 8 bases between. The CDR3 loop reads CASSPPLTDTQYF. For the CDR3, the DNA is TGTGCCAGCAGCCCCCCGCTCACAGATACGCAGTATTTT.

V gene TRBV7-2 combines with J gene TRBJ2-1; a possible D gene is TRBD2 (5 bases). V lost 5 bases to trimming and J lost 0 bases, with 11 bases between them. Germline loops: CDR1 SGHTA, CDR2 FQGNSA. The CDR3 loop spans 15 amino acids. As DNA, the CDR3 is TGTGCCAGCAGCCTTAGCGTTGGCTCCTACAATGAGCAGTTCTTC. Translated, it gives CASSLSVGSYNEQFF.

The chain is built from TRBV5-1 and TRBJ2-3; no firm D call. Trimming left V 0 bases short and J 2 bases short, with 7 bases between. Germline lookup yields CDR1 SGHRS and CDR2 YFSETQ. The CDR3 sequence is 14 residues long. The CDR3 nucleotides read TGCGCCAGCAGCTTGGAGGGTTACACAGATACGCAGTATTTT. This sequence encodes CASSLEGYTDTQYF.